Below are 13 T cell receptor beta chains sequenced from a single sample in a study of cytomegalovirus exposure and HLA in healthy donors. The PCR ran on 60 Vbeta and 13 Jbeta primers. Measured with immunoSEQ multiplex PCR; TCRdb has only the in-frame clones, and not every one. Among approximately 130,000 clones listed, about 81% were seen once. The source material was PBMCs. These receptors came from a woman in her 40s in good health and CMV-seropositive.

Here the CDR3 DNA reads TGTGCCAGCAGCCCGGCGGGACGGGACACTGAAGCTTTCTTT. This gives the protein CASSPAGRDTEAFF. The chain combines TRBV7-3 with TRBJ1-1, with D possibly TRBD1 on 5 matching bases. The CDR3 is 14 residues long. V was pared by 5 bases and J by 3 bases, with 13 bases between. The V gene's germline CDR1 is SGHTA and CDR2 FQGTGA.

The chain recombines TRBV2 with TRBJ1-6; D perhaps matches TRBD1 (5 bases). V dropped 4 bases and J dropped 8 bases, with 12 bases sitting between them. Germline lookup yields CDR1 SNHLY and CDR2 FYNNEI. The CDR3 loop spans 14 amino acids. As DNA, the CDR3 is TGTGCCAGCAGTGGGGGACGGGAGCATTCACCCCTCCACTTT. This translates into CASSGGREHSPLHF.

V is TRBV5-4 and J is TRBJ1-2, with D tentatively TRBD1 (6 bases). V gave up 0 bases and J gave up 4 bases, with 22 bases separating them. Looked up from germline, CDR1 is SGHNT and CDR2 is YYREEE (reference sequence). This CDR3 comprises 18 residues. This CDR3 reads CASSLESGRGIGGYGYTF. CDR3 sequence (DNA): TGTGCCAGCAGCTTGGAGTCAGGCAGGGGAATAGGGGGCTATGGCTACACCTTC.

The gene calls are TRBV19 and TRBJ2-7; no clear D. Germline V CDR1 and CDR2: LNHDA, SQIVND (reference sequence). The V and J ends lost 1 base and 3 bases respectively, with 7 bases between them. CDR3 length: 13 amino acids. CDR3 residues: CASSIGLLYEQYF. CDR3 nucleotides: TGTGCCAGTAGTATAGGTCTTCTCTACGAGCAGTACTTC. The full variable domain, completed using reference TRBV19 and TRBJ2-7, is DGGITQSPKYLFRKEGQNVTLSCEQNLNHDAMYWYRQDPGQGLRLIYYSQIVNDFQKGDIAEGYSVSREKKESFPLTVTSAQKNPTAFYLCASSIGLLYEQYFGPGTRLTVT.

V gene TRBV28 combines with J gene TRBJ1-3; 8 nucleotides match TRBD1. Germline V gives CDR1 MDHEN, CDR2 SYDVKM. Germline trimming cut 4 bases from V and 0 bases from J; bases unmatched to any gene: 11. CDR3 size: 18 residues. Here the CDR3 DNA reads TGTGCCAGCAGTTCCCCCCGGACTACAGGGGGCTCTGGAAACACCATATATTTT. It codes for CASSSPRTTGGSGNTIYF.

The rearrangement links TRBV28 to TRBJ1-2; TRBD1 matches at 8 bases. V lost 6 bases and J lost 10; bases outside the gene matches: 10. The germline V gene has CDR1 MDHEN and CDR2 SYDVKM. This CDR3 spans 13 amino acids. CDR3 in amino acids: CASSPDRGRLYTF. The DNA for the CDR3 is TGTGCCAGCAGCCCCGACAGGGGCCGCCTCTACACCTTC.

This chain joins TRBV29-1 and TRBJ2-2; TRBD2 might be the D (5 bases). Germline lookup yields CDR1 SQVTM and CDR2 ANQGSEA. Trimming stripped 4 bases from V and 3 bases from J, with 12 bases between. This CDR3 is built from 14 residues. CDR3 sequence reads: CSVVGWRDTGELFF. In nucleotides, the CDR3 is TGCAGCGTTGTTGGGTGGCGGGACACCGGGGAGCTGTTTTTT.

The chain recombines TRBV19 with TRBJ1-1, with TRBD1 as a possible D gene (5 bases). CDR1 LNHDA and CDR2 SQIVND come from the germline V gene (reference sequence). The CDR3 sequence is 17 residues long. V was clipped by 3 bases and J by 0 bases, with 17 bases between them. The CDR3 DNA follows: TGTGCCAGTAGTATGAGTCAGGGAGGGAAAGTGAACACTGAAGCTTTCTTT. This translates into CASSMSQGGKVNTEAFF.

This clone was seen once. J is TRBJ1-2 and V is TRBV7-9; 7 nucleotides agree with TRBD1. This CDR3 is built from 14 residues. With V trimmed by 1 base and J by 4 bases, 3 bases remained unmatched. Germline V CDR1 and CDR2: SEHNR, FQNEAQ (reference sequence). CDR3 in DNA: TGTGCCAGCAGCTTAGATGCAGGGGGCTATGGCTACACCTTC. This translates into CASSLDAGGYGYTF.

This chain links TRBV30 with TRBJ1-4, with D perhaps TRBD1 (5 bases). V was pared by 5 bases and J by 1 base, with 5 bases between. Looked up from germline, CDR1 is GTSNPN and CDR2 is SVGIG (reference sequence). The CDR3 consists of 12 residues. The CDR3 is CAWGQTNEKLFF. The CDR3 DNA follows: TGTGCCTGGGGACAAACTAATGAAAAACTGTTTTTT.

The gene calls are TRBV6-5 and TRBJ1-4; D not certain. Trimming stripped 4 bases from V and 8 bases from J, with 11 bases between. Germline CDR1 is MNHEY and CDR2 is SVGAGI. The CDR3 consists of 13 residues. The chain's CDR3 is CASSSRHGEKLFF. In DNA, the CDR3 is TGTGCCAGCAGTTCCCGCCACGGGGAAAAACTGTTTTTT.

J is TRBJ2-2 and V is TRBV7-3; weak D call: TRBD1 (6 bases). Trimming removed 5 bases from V and 5 bases from J, with 12 bases in between. Germline V gene data show CDR1 as SGHTA and CDR2 as FQGTGA. The CDR3 runs to 14 residues. In DNA, the CDR3 is TGTGCCAGCAGCAGGACAGTGGGGACCGGGGAGCTGTTTTTT. This codes for CASSRTVGTGELFF.

The chain couples TRBV6-4 to TRBJ1-2; D is perhaps TRBD1 (6 bases). This CDR3 spans 13 amino acids. Germline V gene lookup returns CDR1 MRHNA and CDR2 SNTAGT. V shed 5 bases and J shed 3 bases, with 10 bases lying between them. The CDR3 reads CASSPGEHYGYTF. The CDR3 DNA follows: TGTGCCAGCAGTCCAGGGGAGCACTATGGCTACACCTTC.